These T cell receptor beta chains were read from a single sample in a study of blood T cell repertoires in COVID-19. Sequenced by immunoSEQ multiplex PCR; TCRdb stores in-frame clones only, minus some. The table includes some 260,000 clones, about 80% detected once. The sequenced material came from peripheral blood. These TCRs come from a woman of 80 years or more with acute or convalescent COVID-19. Each CDR3 is given with its conserved first and last residue. A D gene is named only where the DNA matches it firmly. Where a row states a size, it is once, few, many or the class of an expanded clone; other rows omit it.

d_call | clone_size | j_call | v_call | cdr3_aa | cdr3_nt
TRBD2 | once | TRBJ2-1 | TRBV27 | CASSQQRGRYNEQFF | TGTGCCAGCAGTCAGCAGCGGGGGAGGTACAATGAGCAGTTCTTC
- | - | TRBJ1-5 | TRBV2 | CASSEASGGGQPQHF | TGTGCCAGCAGTGAGGCCTCGGGGGGCGGTCAGCCCCAGCATTTT
TRBD1 | - | TRBJ1-1 | TRBV5-6 | CASREWTGSNTEAFF | TGTGCCAGCAGGGAATGGACAGGGTCAAACACTGAAGCTTTCTTT
- | - | TRBJ1-5 | TRBV6-5 | CAGPAGVYSNQPQHF | TGTGCCGGGCCCGCGGGAGTTTATAGCAATCAGCCCCAGCATTTT
TRBD2 | few | TRBJ2-3 | TRBV3-1/TRBV3-2 | CASSQGLAGNTDTQYF | TGTGCCAGCAGCCAAGGACTAGCGGGGAACACAGATACGCAGTATTTT
TRBD1 | - | TRBJ1-5 | TRBV19 | CASKTTGGSNQPQHF | TGTGCCAGTAAAACGACAGGGGGTAGCAATCAGCCCCAGCATTTT
TRBD1 | - | TRBJ1-1 | TRBV7-9 | CASSPGQGADTEAFF | TGTGCCAGCAGCCCCGGACAGGGGGCGGACACTGAAGCTTTCTTT
TRBD1 | - | TRBJ1-6 | TRBV6-5 | CASSRTGGKSPLHF | TGTGCCAGCAGTCGGACAGGGGGCAAATCACCCCTCCACTTT
TRBD1 | - | TRBJ2-5 | TRBV2 | CASSKGALQETQYF | TGTGCCAGCAGTAAGGGGGCCCTCCAAGAGACCCAGTACTTC
- | - | TRBJ2-2 | TRBV10-3 | CAISAGMNTGELFF | TGTGCCATCAGCGCTGGCATGAACACCGGGGAGCTGTTTTTT
TRBD1 | many | TRBJ1-2 | TRBV7-2 | CASSYGTGAYGYTF | TGTGCCAGCAGCTACGGGACAGGGGCCTATGGCTACACCTTC
TRBD1 | - | TRBJ1-6 | TRBV6-2/TRBV6-3 | CASSYGQVDAGSPLHF | TGTGCCAGCAGTTATGGACAGGTTGACGCAGGTTCACCCCTCCACTTT
- | - | TRBJ1-2 | TRBV7-9 | CASSLARGEGYTF | TGTGCCAGCAGCTTAGCGCGGGGGGAAGGCTACACCTTC
TRBD1 | - | TRBJ1-2 | TRBV2 | CALRRGQGAEGYTF | TGTGCCCTACGGAGGGGACAGGGGGCTGAGGGCTACACCTTC
- | - | TRBJ1-3 | TRBV7-9 | CASSLGQGHGNTIYF | TGTGCCAGCAGCTTAGGGCAGGGACATGGAAACACCATATATTTT
TRBD1 | - | TRBJ1-2 | TRBV5-5 | CASSRQGLGPGYTF | TGTGCCAGCAGCAGACAGGGGTTGGGGCCTGGCTACACCTTC
- | - | TRBJ2-5 | TRBV25-1 | CASSGVGTLQETQYF | TGTGCCAGCAGTGGAGTTGGGACTTTGCAAGAGACCCAGTACTTC
TRBD2 | - | TRBJ2-1 | TRBV10-3 | CAISDSGTSQFF | TGTGCCATCAGTGATTCGGGGACTAGCCAGTTCTTC
- | - | TRBJ1-4 | TRBV12-3/TRBV12-4 | CASSQNREKLFF | TGTGCCAGCAGCCAGAACAGGGAGAAACTGTTTTTT
TRBD2 | few | TRBJ2-1 | TRBV25-1 | CASSEWGGPKQFF | TGTGCCAGCAGTGAATGGGGGGGACCCAAGCAGTTCTTC
TRBD1 | few | TRBJ2-1 | TRBV24-1 | CATSDGTGSYNEQFF | TGTGCCACCAGTGATGGGACAGGCTCCTACAATGAGCAGTTCTTC
- | - | TRBJ1-1 | TRBV30 | CAWSLGVNTEAFF | TGTGCCTGGAGTTTAGGGGTGAACACTGAAGCTTTCTTT
- | - | TRBJ1-5 | TRBV19 | CASSIPQGRAQPQHF | TGTGCCAGTAGTATACCCCAGGGTAGAGCTCAGCCCCAGCATTTT
TRBD2 | - | TRBJ2-2 | TRBV5-4 | CASSAPGLAGHTGELFF | TGTGCCAGCAGCGCCCCGGGACTAGCGGGACACACCGGGGAGCTGTTTTTT
TRBD1 | - | TRBJ1-4 | TRBV5-1 | CASSPGQGGEKLFF | TGCGCCAGCAGCCCTGGACAGGGGGGGGAAAAACTGTTTTTT
- | - | TRBJ2-1 | TRBV6-5 | CASSYSRPPGNEQFF | TGTGCCAGCAGTTACTCGAGACCCCCCGGGAATGAGCAGTTCTTC
- | many | TRBJ1-1 | TRBV2 | CASSESHIQNTEAFF | TGTGCCAGCAGTGAGTCGCACATCCAGAACACTGAAGCTTTCTTT
- | few | TRBJ2-7 | TRBV6-5 | CASSYLSSPSSYEQYF | TGTGCCAGCAGTTACCTCTCTAGCCCCAGCTCCTACGAGCAGTACTTC
- | - | TRBJ1-3 | TRBV6-1 | CASSERVGNTIYF | TGTGCCAGCAGTGAAAGAGTCGGAAACACCATATATTTT
- | - | TRBJ1-6 | TRBV14 | CASGHGGGNSPLHF | TGTGCCAGCGGCCATGGCGGTGGAAATTCACCCCTCCACTTT
TRBD1 | - | TRBJ2-1 | TRBV6-1 | CASSVYQGALLYNEQFF | TGTGCCAGCAGTGTCTATCAGGGGGCCCTACTTTACAATGAGCAGTTCTTC
- | - | TRBJ2-7 | TRBV10-3 | CAISESKGLSYEQYF | TGTGCCATCAGTGAGTCGAAGGGGCTGTCCTACGAGCAGTACTTC
TRBD2 | - | TRBJ2-7 | TRBV5-1 | CASSPRGSGRMEEQYF | TGCGCCAGCAGCCCTCGAGGTAGCGGGAGGATGGAAGAGCAGTACTTC
TRBD1 | - | TRBJ1-6 | TRBV27 | CASRRDSNIPYNSPLHF | TGTGCCAGCAGGAGGGACAGCAATATCCCCTATAATTCACCCCTCCACTTT
- | - | TRBJ2-7 | TRBV18 | CASSPRGDEQYF | TGTGCCAGCTCACCACGGGGAGACGAGCAGTACTTC
TRBD1 | - | TRBJ1-4 | TRBV6-5 | CASSPRQGGNEKLFF | TGTGCCAGCAGCCCCCGACAGGGGGGGAATGAAAAACTGTTTTTT
TRBD1 | - | TRBJ2-5 | TRBV19 | CASSTTGTGGQETQYF | TGTGCCAGTAGTACAACCGGGACAGGGGGACAAGAGACCCAGTACTTC
TRBD2 | - | TRBJ2-5 | TRBV2 | CASSVGLAGWETQYF | TGTGCCAGCAGTGTGGGACTAGCGGGATGGGAGACCCAGTACTTC
TRBD2 | - | TRBJ2-3 | TRBV7-2 | CASSSLAGGFTDTQYF | TGTGCCAGCAGCTCCCTGGCGGGGGGGTTCACAGATACGCAGTATTTT
- | - | TRBJ2-6 | TRBV12-5 | CASGLVLGGGGWSGANVLTF | TGTGCTAGTGGTTTGGTACTAGGAGGGGGCGGTTGGTCTGGGGCCAACGTCCTGACTTTC
- | - | TRBJ2-1 | TRBV2 | CASRVAESYNEQFF | TGTGCCAGCAGAGTAGCGGAATCCTACAATGAGCAGTTCTTC
TRBD1 | - | TRBJ1-2 | TRBV24-1 | CATSDLNLDRGRKRYGYTF | TGTGCCACCAGTGATTTGAATCTGGACAGGGGGCGCAAAAGGTATGGCTACACCTTC
- | - | TRBJ1-2 | TRBV4-3 | CASSQDPQNSYGYTF | TGCGCCAGCAGCCAAGATCCACAGAATAGCTATGGCTACACCTTC
TRBD1 | - | TRBJ1-1 | TRBV20-1 | CSASQQGSAFF | TGCAGTGCTAGTCAACAGGGGTCAGCTTTCTTT
TRBD1 | - | TRBJ2-3 | TRBV2 | CASRRGQGNADTQYF | TGTGCCAGCAGGAGGGGACAGGGGAACGCAGATACGCAGTATTTT
- | - | TRBJ1-4 | TRBV19 | CASSIEKGWKLFF | TGTGCCAGTAGTATTGAAAAGGGGTGGAAACTGTTTTTT
- | - | TRBJ1-1 | TRBV29-1 | CSVTVGGNTEAFF | TGCAGCGTCACCGTAGGGGGGAACACTGAAGCTTTCTTT
- | - | TRBJ1-3 | TRBV7-9 | CASSGGQIFGNTIYF | TGTGCCAGCAGCGGCGGACAGATATTCGGAAACACCATATATTTT
TRBD1 | - | TRBJ1-1 | TRBV4-3 | CASSQVGGTAFF | TGCGCCAGCAGCCAAGTAGGGGGCACGGCTTTCTTT
TRBD1 | - | TRBJ1-1 | TRBV5-1 | CASSPGGLNTEAFF | TGCGCCAGCAGTCCAGGGGGTTTGAACACTGAAGCTTTCTTT
TRBD1 | few | TRBJ1-3 | TRBV6-5 | CASSYGTGTSGNTIYF | TGTGCCAGCAGTTATGGGACAGGGACCTCTGGAAACACCATATATTTT
- | - | TRBJ2-2 | TRBV19 | CASSIREELFF | TGTGCCAGTAGTATTAGAGAGGAGCTGTTTTTT
- | few | TRBJ1-6 | TRBV3-1/TRBV3-2 | CASSQEGGAGNSPLHF | TGTGCCAGCAGCCAAGAGGGGGGGGCTGGTAATTCACCCCTCCACTTT